These 5 T cell receptor beta chains were sequenced from one sample in a study of blood T cell repertoires in COVID-19. Assay: immunoSEQ multiplex PCR; the TCRdb copy retains only in-frame clones and omits some. The sample shows fewer than 90,000 clones, 90% of them seen only once. Sequencing was performed on peripheral blood. The receptors were gathered from a woman aged 80 or over with active COVID-19.

J is TRBJ2-7 and V is TRBV4-2, with TRBD2 matching over 8 bases. V lost 2 bases and J lost 0; bases outside the gene matches: 3. This CDR3 comprises 15 residues. Germline values: CDR1 LGHNA, CDR2 YNFKEQ. As DNA, the CDR3 is TGTGCCAGCAGCCAAATTAGCGGGGACTCCTACGAGCAGTACTTC. It translates to CASSQISGDSYEQYF.

The rearrangement joins TRBV18 to TRBJ2-1, with TRBD1 matching 8 bases. The germline CDR1 and CDR2 sequences are KGHSH and LQKENI. This CDR3 is built from 15 residues. J was trimmed by 1 base and V by 6 bases; bases with no gene match: 5. The CDR3 spells CASSLQGGSYNEQFF. In DNA, the CDR3 is TGTGCCAGCTCTTTACAGGGGGGTTCCTACAATGAGCAGTTCTTC.

The V and J genes are TRBV7-7 and TRBJ1-1; the D is unclear. Germline assignment: CDR1 SSHAT and CDR2 FNYEAQ (reference sequence). Between the trimmed V and J ends, which lost 5 bases and 2 bases, there was a span of 9 bases. The CDR3 has 13 amino acids. The CDR3 spells CASSLTLNTEAFF. In DNA, the CDR3 is TGTGCCAGCAGCCTGACACTTAACACTGAAGCTTTCTTT.

The chain is built from TRBV4-2 and TRBJ2-1, with TRBD2 matching over 8 bases. The CDR3 sequence is 17 residues long. The ends lost 0 bases at V and 7 bases at J; junction bases unmatched: 11. The V gene's germline CDR1 is LGHNA and CDR2 YNFKEQ. The CDR3 sequence is CASSQDRGLAEYNEQFF. CDR3 sequence (DNA): TGTGCCAGCAGCCAAGATCGCGGACTAGCAGAGTATAATGAGCAGTTCTTC.

The chain carries TRBV10-1 and TRBJ1-4; D call uncertain. CDR3 length equals 14 residues. Looked up from germline, CDR1 is WNHNN and CDR2 is SYGVQD (reference sequence). V was pared by 6 bases and J by 8 bases, with 16 bases between. The CDR3 spells CASSGDGSWEKLFF. CDR3 in DNA: TGCGCCAGCAGCGGCGACGGGTCTTGGGAAAAACTGTTTTTT.